The clone carrying this T cell receptor beta chain showed up just once. Source study methods: Reference gene primers were amplified, and this amplification served to estimate nucleated cell counts. Only in-frame clones appear in the TCRdb table, and some are missing; sequencing was by immunoSEQ multiplex PCR. V, J and clone size derive from that table, while D and trimming were established from the DNA sequence. The sample has tens of thousands of clones, roughly 85% seen once. These data originate in a study of blood T cell repertoires in COVID-19. On the study more broadly: COVID-19 samples from acute and convalescent phases originated in the United States, Italy and Spain. Sources were T cells, B-cell-depleted T cells, or PBMCs; the material itself was cDNA or gDNA.

CDR1 and CDR2 (germline): SNHLY, FYNNEI. After removal of 7 bases from V and 6 bases from J, the junction contained 9 bases not matched to a gene. This CDR3 region has 14 residues. Specimen: peripheral blood. This sequence was found in a human donor in a cohort sampled during active COVID-19. The V and J genes are TRBV2 and TRBJ1-3; 7 bases agree with TRBD1. The CDR3 reads CASIDRADENTIYF. The CDR3, as DNA: TGTGCCAGCATTGACAGGGCTGACGAAAACACCATATATTTT. The variable domain in full, with the rest retrieved from reference TRBV2 and TRBJ1-3, is EPEVTQTPSHQVTQMGQEVILRCVPISNHLYFYWYRQILGQKVEFLVSFYNNEISEKSEIFDDQFSVERPDGSNFTLKIRSTKLEDSAMYFCASIDRADENTIYFGEGSWLTVV.